These 18 T cell receptor beta chains originate from one sample sequenced in a study of CD8+ T cells in alopecia areata. RNA, once extracted, was reverse transcribed into cDNA for use as the sequencing template. The assay was immunoSEQ multiplex PCR, and TCRdb's table has in-frame clones only and misses some. The table has over 150,000 clones, 56% seen once. The specimen was CD8+ T cells sorted from blood. The receptor set was obtained from a human donor in good health.

This clone was counted between two and nine times. The V gene is TRBV25-1, the J gene TRBJ1-5, with D hard to call. The V gene's germline CDR1 is MGHDK and CDR2 SYGVNS. V was cut by 0 bases and J by 7 bases, with 7 bases left in between. The CDR3 has 13 residues. CDR3 residues: CASSEYGSQPQHF. The DNA of the CDR3 is TGTGCCAGCAGTGAATACGGAAGCCAGCCCCAGCATTTT.

The sample holds one count of this clone. The chain carries TRBV29-1 and TRBJ2-1, with 9 bases fitting TRBD2. In germline, CDR1 is SQVTM, CDR2 ANQGSEA. The ends lost 6 bases at V and 3 bases at J; junction bases unmatched: 3. CDR3 length: 13 amino acids. The CDR3, as DNA: TGCAGCGTCGCGGGGGGGGACTACAATGAGCAGTTCTTC. Translating gives CSVAGGDYNEQFF.

This clone has a handful of counts. J is TRBJ1-5 and V is TRBV7-8; no firm D call. The CDR3 spans 14 residues. Germline CDR1 reads SGHVS; CDR2 reads FQNEAQ. The V end lost 5 bases, the J end lost 0 bases, and 8 bases lay between the germline ends. The DNA of the CDR3 is TGTGCCAGCAGCGTTAGTGGTAGCAATCAGCCCCAGCATTTT. Translation: CASSVSGSNQPQHF.

The chain carries TRBV5-6 and TRBJ1-1, with D unclear. In germline, CDR1 is SGHDT, CDR2 YYEEEE. Trimming cost V 4 bases and J 1 base, with 8 bases left between them. This CDR3 has 13 residues. DNA for the CDR3: TGTGCCAGCAGCCCCTTGCCGAACACTGAAGCTTTCTTT. This gives the protein CASSPLPNTEAFF.

The chain links TRBV9 to TRBJ2-5, with D possibly TRBD1 on 5 matching bases. Deletions cut 0 bases from V and 3 bases from J, with 12 bases between. The germline V gene encodes CDR1 SGDLS and CDR2 YYNGEE. The length of the CDR3 is 15 residues. The CDR3 coding sequence is TGTGCCAGCAGCGTAGTGGGGCTCAAAAAAGAGACCCAGTACTTC. Translation gives CASSVVGLKKETQYF.

This sequence joins TRBV7-8 and TRBJ2-7; D possibly corresponds to TRBD2 (5 bases). In germline, CDR1 is SGHVS, CDR2 FQNEAQ. The CDR3 contains 19 residues. V was pared by 0 bases and J by 6 bases, with 27 bases between. CDR3 region: CASSLATYPEDPTMSEQYF. The CDR3 coding sequence is TGTGCCAGCAGCTTAGCGACATATCCGGAGGACCCGACTATGAGCGAGCAGTACTTC.

The chain joins TRBV7-9 to TRBJ2-3, with 13 nucleotides matching TRBD2. Germline values: CDR1 SEHNR, CDR2 FQNEAQ (reference sequence). The V and J ends lost 4 bases and 7 bases, in that order; junction bases with no gene match: 8. The CDR3 contains 16 residues. The CDR3 sequence: CASSSRTSGGGHTQYF. CDR3 nucleotide sequence: TGTGCCAGCAGCTCCCGGACTAGCGGGGGAGGACATACGCAGTATTTT.

Only a few counts were recorded for this clone. The chain uses TRBV7-9 and TRBJ2-7; no firm D call. CDR1 SEHNR and CDR2 FQNEAQ come from the germline V gene (reference sequence). The CDR3 totals 14 residues. Between the trimmed V and J ends, which lost 5 bases and 2 bases, there was a span of 13 bases. The CDR3 reads CASSPQGLPYEQYF. Written as DNA, the CDR3 is TGTGCCAGCAGCCCACAAGGGCTTCCCTACGAGCAGTACTTC.

The gene calls are TRBV11-2 and TRBJ2-7; D is unresolved. Between the trimmed V and J ends, which lost 5 bases and 4 bases, there was a span of 15 bases. The CDR3 consists of 14 residues. The germline V gene encodes CDR1 SGHAT and CDR2 FQNNGV. The CDR3 bases are TGTGCCAGCAGCCCCCCCGGATGGGATTACGAGCAGTACTTC. Translating gives CASSPPGWDYEQYF.

The J gene is TRBJ1-2, the V gene TRBV7-9, with D possibly TRBD1 on 5 matching bases. Per germline, CDR1 SEHNR and CDR2 FQNEAQ (reference sequence). The CDR3 has 13 amino acids. The V end lost 4 bases, the J end lost 5 bases, and 11 bases lay between the germline ends. The CDR3: CASSSGTVYGYTF. CDR3 sequence (DNA): TGTGCCAGCAGCTCCGGGACGGTGTATGGCTACACCTTC.

The chain is built from TRBV29-1 and TRBJ2-7; D gene uncertain. This CDR3 has 14 residues. V gave up 0 bases and J gave up 0 bases, with 9 bases separating them. Germline CDR1 and CDR2: SQVTM and ANQGSEA. CDR3 DNA: TGCAGCGTTGAAGATCATGACACCTCCTACGAGCAGTACTTC. It encodes CSVEDHDTSYEQYF.

The J gene is TRBJ2-2, the V gene TRBV9, with unresolved D. V was cut by 4 bases and J by 2 bases, with 6 bases left in between. CDR1 is SGDLS and CDR2 is YYNGEE in the germline V gene. This CDR3 is built from 13 residues. CDR3 in DNA: TGTGCCAGCAGCCCCTTCAACACCGGGGAGCTGTTTTTT. Residues: CASSPFNTGELFF.

V usage is TRBV11-1 and J usage is TRBJ2-5, with 8 bases fitting TRBD2. Germline V lookup: CDR1 SGHAT, CDR2 FQDESV (reference sequence). CDR3 length: 16 amino acids. The V segment lost 4 bases and the J segment 0 bases; nucleotides outside the gene matches: 7. The CDR3 nucleotides read TGTGCCAGCAGCTCGGGGAGCGGGGGCGACCAAGAGACCCAGTACTTC. It yields the protein CASSSGSGGDQETQYF. The variable domain in full, completed from reference TRBV11-1 and TRBJ2-5, reads EAEVAQSPRYKITEKSQAVAFWCDPISGHATLYWYRQILGQGPELLVQFQDESVVDDSQLPKDRFSAERLKGVDSTLKIQPAELGDSAMYLCASSSGSGGDQETQYFGPGTRLLVL.

Here the CDR3 DNA reads TGTGCCATCAGTGAGAGGGACGGCTCCTACGAGCAGTACTTC. Its protein product is CAISERDGSYEQYF. The chain is built from TRBV10-3 and TRBJ2-7; possibly TRBD1 or TRBD2 for D (5 bases each). The V and J ends lost 2 bases and 0 bases respectively, with 8 bases between them. Germline CDR1 reads ENHRY; CDR2 reads SYGVKD. The CDR3 sequence is 14 residues long.

This clone is classed as large. This rearrangement joins TRBV11-2 to TRBJ2-3; a weak D match, TRBD2 (6 bases). The CDR3 length is 15 residues. Trimming took off 2 bases at V and 4 bases at J, with 13 bases between the two ends. CDR1 and CDR2 (germline): SGHAT, FQNNGV. The CDR3 sequence: CASSLTAGKADTQYF. The CDR3 DNA sequence: TGTGCCAGCAGCTTAACCGCGGGGAAAGCAGATACGCAGTATTTT. Looking up the rest from reference TRBV11-2 and TRBJ2-3 gives the full variable domain: EAGVAQSPRYKIIEKRQSVAFWCNPISGHATLYWYQQILGQGPKLLIQFQNNGVVDDSQLPKDRFSAERLKGVDSTLKIQPAKLEDSAVYLCASSLTAGKADTQYFGPGTRLTVL.

The chain recombines TRBV15 with TRBJ2-7; TRBD1 matches 9 bases. Trimming at V came to 8 bases and at J to 7 bases, leaving 12 bases not matched to a gene. CDR1 is LNHNV and CDR2 is YYDKDF in the germline V gene (reference sequence). This CDR3 has 14 residues. The CDR3 region is CATRGQGWPGEQYF. The CDR3 DNA reads TGTGCCACCCGTGGACAGGGGTGGCCGGGGGAGCAGTACTTC.

This clone was seen more than once but under ten times. The J gene is TRBJ1-6, the V gene TRBV30, with 8 bases identical to TRBD1. V lost 2 bases, J lost 7 bases, and 10 bases stayed unmatched. The length of the CDR3 is 16 residues. The germline CDR1 and CDR2 sequences are GTSNPN and SVGIG (reference sequence). CDR3 nucleotides: TGTGCCTGGAGTATAAAATCGACAGGGGAGAATTCACCCCTCCACTTT. Encoded protein: CAWSIKSTGENSPLHF.

The V and J genes are TRBV4-1 and TRBJ2-3, with D possibly being TRBD1 (6 bases). CDR1 is MGHRA and CDR2 is YSYEKL in the germline V gene. This CDR3 contains 16 residues. Trimming cost V 1 base and J 0 bases, with 11 bases left between them. In DNA form, the CDR3 reads TGCGCCAGCAGCCAAGGGGGGACAACTAGCACAGATACGCAGTATTTT. Protein sequence: CASSQGGTTSTDTQYF.